This section outlines one T cell receptor (beta chain) sequence together with its context. These data are taken from a study of patients and donors after allogeneic stem cell transplantation. The CDR3 extends over 13 amino acids. Germline CDR1 is SEHNR and CDR2 is FQNEAQ (reference sequence). V was shortened by 5 bases and J by 2 bases, with 9 bases between the two germline ends. TCRdb fed the RT-PCR reads into MiXCR, producing one record per CDR3 protein. This table holds approximately 150,000 distinct CDR3 sequences, approximately 30% found once. The origin of this receptor is a human donor who was either an allogeneic HSCT recipient or a stem cell or donor lymphocyte infusion donor (not recorded which). It is not recorded whose cells these are; they may come from a transplant donor. The rearrangement uses TRBV7-9 and TRBJ2-5, with D uncertain. The material sequenced was blood, either unsorted or a sorted T cell fraction (not recorded which). CDR3 residues: CASSQGRQETQYF. CDR3 in DNA: TGTGCCAGCAGCCAAGGACGTCAAGAGACCCAGTACTTC.